This T cell receptor (beta chain) derives from a study of Graves' ophthalmopathy and Graves' hyperthyroidism. On the study more broadly: Peripheral blood (taken before any treatment) was collected at initial diagnosis.

This CDR3 is 14 amino acids long. The germline CDR1 and CDR2 sequences are GTSNPN and SVGIG (reference sequence). V was cut by 0 bases and J by 3 bases, with 12 bases left in between. This clonotype was recorded many times. Amplifying from RNA transcripts, the study obtained TCR beta CDR3 regions. Amplification began with first-round RT-PCR using HTBI primers, then second-round multiplex PCR was performed. A single record per CDR3 protein comes from TCRdb applying MiXCR to the multiplex PCR reads. Among more than 300,000 distinct CDR3 sequences listed, 15% to 20% were seen once. The sequenced sample consisted of peripheral blood. This TCR derives from an adult woman with stable Graves' hyperthyroidism. The chain carries TRBV30 and TRBJ2-7; a weak D match, TRBD1 (6 bases). The CDR3: CAWSVPGHLYEQYF. The CDR3 DNA reads TGTGCCTGGAGTGTGCCGGGACACCTCTACGAGCAGTACTTC.